The 12 T cell receptor beta chains below were found in one sample sequenced in a study of shared clonotypes between healthy human individuals. Terminally differentiated effector memory CD45RA+ cells were left out of the naive CD8 fraction, which was CD45RO-negative and positively selected for CCR7. TCRdb keeps only in-frame clones here, not all; method: immunoSEQ multiplex PCR. The sample has about 1.9 million clones; 93% are singletons. Material for sequencing was naive CD8+ T cells from PBMCs. These receptors all come from a man between 18 and 35 years old in good health. Some clones in this sample may be carry-over from other donors' samples.

V and J are TRBV5-1 and TRBJ2-7; D is unresolved. Germline V gives CDR1 SGHRS, CDR2 YFSETQ. The CDR3 runs 13 residues. Trimming stripped 4 bases from V and 7 bases from J, with 15 bases between. The chain's CDR3 is CASSHWSEEEQYF. The CDR3, as DNA: TGCGCCAGCAGCCATTGGAGCGAGGAGGAGCAGTACTTC.

This chain connects TRBV29-1 to TRBJ2-1, with D unresolved. This CDR3 comprises 13 residues. V was clipped by 1 base and J by 8 bases, with 12 bases between them. The germline CDR1 and CDR2 sequences are SQVTM and ANQGSEA. This CDR3 is CSVEGLTVHEQFF. CDR3 DNA: TGCAGCGTTGAAGGGCTAACGGTACATGAGCAGTTCTTC.

The V call is TRBV7-2, the J call TRBJ1-2, with 7 bases fitting TRBD1. Germline V gives CDR1 SGHTA, CDR2 FQGNSA. Trimming at V came to 8 bases and at J to 6 bases, leaving 12 bases not matched to a gene. The CDR3 runs 14 residues. The DNA for the CDR3 is TGTGCCAGCTTCGGGGCAGGGGGTGTGGATGGCTACACCTTC. It is translated as CASFGAGGVDGYTF.

The chain combines TRBV28 with TRBJ2-7; D is unclear. Germline CDR1 and CDR2: MDHEN and SYDVKM. The CDR3 length is 13 residues. Trimming took 6 bases from V and 2 from J, leaving 11 bases between them. Written as DNA, the CDR3 is TGTGCCAGCAGCATGACACCCACCTACGAGCAGTACTTC. This codes for CASSMTPTYEQYF.

This rearrangement joins TRBV27 to TRBJ2-7; TRBD1 matches at 10 bases. The CDR3 spans 13 residues. Germline-derived CDR1 and CDR2 are MNHEY and SMNVEV (reference sequence). The V gene end was trimmed by 10 bases and the J gene end by 2 bases; junction bases not matched to a gene: 5. In DNA form, the CDR3 reads TGTGCCATCGGACAGGGGGGGACCTACGAGCAGTACTTC. Translation: CAIGQGGTYEQYF.

This chain links TRBV9 with TRBJ2-1; D is unclear. V was pared by 4 bases and J by 7 bases, with 15 bases between. The CDR3 covers 14 residues. The germline CDR1 and CDR2 sequences are SGDLS and YYNGEE. The CDR3 region is CASSPPSLGNEQFF. CDR3 sequence (DNA): TGTGCCAGCAGCCCACCCTCCCTAGGTAATGAGCAGTTCTTC.

The chain uses TRBV27 and TRBJ2-3; D unclear. Germline loops: CDR1 MNHEY, CDR2 SMNVEV (reference sequence). The CDR3 spans 13 residues. V shed 3 bases and J shed 2 bases, with 6 bases lying between them. CDR3 nucleotides: TGTGCCAGCAGTTTGGTGAACACAGATACGCAGTATTTT. Amino acids: CASSLVNTDTQYF.

The rearrangement links TRBV9 to TRBJ2-2; D remains ambiguous. The CDR3 totals 14 residues. Germline CDR1 and CDR2: SGDLS and YYNGEE. Trimming removed 3 bases from V and 6 bases from J, with 12 bases in between. This CDR3 reads CASSGSGASGELFF. The CDR3 DNA is TGTGCCAGCAGCGGAAGTGGAGCCTCCGGGGAGCTGTTTTTT.

The chain recombines TRBV27 with TRBJ2-7, with D uncertain. CDR3 length: 14 residues. The germline V gene encodes CDR1 MNHEY and CDR2 SMNVEV (reference sequence). V was pared by 4 bases and J by 5 bases, with 15 bases between. The CDR3 DNA reads as TGTGCCAGCAGTTGGGCAGGAGTGGAAGACGAGCAGTACTTC. Translating it yields CASSWAGVEDEQYF.

In regard to this clone: The sample holds other DNA sequences that translate to the same CDR3. V and J are TRBV4-1 and TRBJ2-7; no reliable D call. The germline V and J ends were trimmed by 3 bases and 0 bases, with 9 bases remaining between them. From germline, CDR1 is MGHRA and CDR2 YSYEKL. The CDR3 is made up of 14 amino acids. The CDR3: CASSHVGTSYEQYF. CDR3 nucleotides: TGCGCCAGCAGCCATGTTGGCACCTCCTACGAGCAGTACTTC.

This chain connects TRBV28 to TRBJ1-1; 9 nucleotides match TRBD1. Germline CDR1 and CDR2: MDHEN and SYDVKM. CDR3 length equals 16 residues. With V trimmed by 1 base and J by 4 bases, 7 bases remained unmatched. CDR3 sequence: CASSLSHRTGVTEAFF. CDR3 nucleotides: TGTGCCAGCAGTTTATCCCACCGGACAGGGGTCACTGAAGCTTTCTTT.

V is TRBV10-3 and J is TRBJ1-1; D call uncertain. CDR3 length: 14 residues. Trimming cost V 4 bases and J 0 bases, with 9 bases left between them. Germline CDR1 ENHRY, CDR2 SYGVKD. The CDR3 DNA reads as TGTGCCATCAGTGTTGGCGAAATGAACACTGAAGCTTTCTTT. Translated: CAISVGEMNTEAFF.